This T cell receptor beta chain was sequenced for a study of blood T cell repertoires in COVID-19. In the source study's methods: Quantification of nucleated cells was approximated via reference gene primer amplification. Assay: immunoSEQ multiplex PCR; the TCRdb copy retains only in-frame clones and omits some. Clone size and V and J calls were adopted from that table, with D and trimming inferred from the DNA. There are fewer than 350,000 clones in the sample; 80% to 90% occur only once, and around 2.1% lies in the top ten. V lost 4 bases and J lost 1, with 11 bases in between. This CDR3 comprises 15 residues. Germline CDR1 and CDR2: LNHNV and YYDKDF (reference sequence). The study drew participants aged about 18 to 95 years from under 30 US areas. Assignment of participants to cohorts was predicated upon participant-reported clinical history. Cohort 3 donors were reported recovered after two negative PCRs, clearance, or symptom resolution.

This clone appeared once. The gene calls are TRBV15 and TRBJ2-1; D possibly corresponds to TRBD1 (6 bases). This receptor was taken from a man aged 25 to 45 who had recovered from COVID-19. Specimen: PBMCs or T cells enriched from blood (not recorded which). The CDR3 region has the DNA TGTGCCACCAGCATGAGGGGGTTATCCTACAATGAGCAGTTCTTC. Protein sequence: CATSMRGLSYNEQFF.